A selection of T cell receptor beta chains follows, all from one sample in a study of cytomegalovirus exposure and HLA in healthy donors. Using immunoSEQ multiplex PCR, the repertoire was profiled, and TCRdb retains in-frame clones only, with some absent. Here the sample spans roughly 120,000 clones, more than 70% being singletons. The sequencing input was PBMCs. Receptors originate from a young man in good health and CMV-seronegative. CDR3s include the opening cysteine and the closing phenylalanine or tryptophan. D genes are given only for firm matches. Expanded clones are given a class, and other clones once, few, many or no size at all.

D	size	V	J	DNA	CDR3
-	once	TRBV5-1	TRBJ2-2	TGCGCCAGCAGCTCCCGTGACACCGGGGAGCTGTTTTTT	CASSSRDTGELFF
-	-	TRBV2	TRBJ2-7	TGTGCCAGCAGTGAAGAATTTGACTACCAAATAAGGGAGCAGTACTTC	CASSEEFDYQIREQYF
-	-	TRBV5-6	TRBJ1-3	TGTGCCAGCAGCTTTCGGTCTTGGGAGGGAACCTCTGGAAACACCATATATTTT	CASSFRSWEGTSGNTIYF
-	-	TRBV6-1	TRBJ2-1	TGTGCCATCACGGCCGCTAGCTACAATGAGCAGTTCTTC	CAITAASYNEQFF
-	-	TRBV28	TRBJ2-1	TGTGCCAGCAGCTCTTTTGGCGGGCAGTTCTTC	CASSSFGGQFF
-	-	TRBV4-1	TRBJ1-1	TGCGCCAGCAGCCTGGACAGCTTGTGGACTGAAGCTTTCTTT	CASSLDSLWTEAFF
TRBD1	-	TRBV7-2	TRBJ2-7	TGTGCCAGCAGGCCCTCAGGGGGCTCGAACTACGAGCAGTACTTC	CASRPSGGSNYEQYF
TRBD2	once	TRBV14	TRBJ2-7	TGTGCCAGCAGCCAACGGCGGGGGGGGGAGCAGTACTTC	CASSQRRGGEQYF
-	-	TRBV11-2	TRBJ1-2	TGTGCCAGCAGGCAAACGTGGGGGAGGGACTATGGCTACACCTTC	CASRQTWGRDYGYTF
-	few	TRBV18	TRBJ1-6	TGTGCCAGCTCACCAGGGGGGATCAATTCACCCCTCCACTTT	CASSPGGINSPLHF
-	-	TRBV4-3	TRBJ1-1	TGCGCCAGCAGCCAAGACCGCGGGATATCCGGTATGAACACTGAAGCTTTCTTC	CASSQDRGISGMNTEAFF
-	-	TRBV10-3	TRBJ2-7	TGTGCCATCGGGAGCGCCGAGAGAGCCGAGCAGTACTTC	CAIGSAERAEQYF
-	-	TRBV6-1	TRBJ2-3	TGTGCCAGCAGTGAAAACTCCCGGAGGTCAGATACGCAGTATTTT	CASSENSRRSDTQYF
-	once	TRBV5-1	TRBJ2-1	TGCGCCAGCAGCTTGGAGGGGCAGGGTGTTGATGAGCAGTTCTTC	CASSLEGQGVDEQFF
-	once	TRBV6-1	TRBJ1-1	TGTGCCAGCAGTGAAGAAACTCGTCGGGGGGCTTTCTTT	CASSEETRRGAFF
-	-	TRBV30	TRBJ1-6	TGTGCCTGGAAAGGGACATCGAGCTCCTATAATTCACCCCTCCACTTT	CAWKGTSSSYNSPLHF
-	-	TRBV4-1	TRBJ2-5	TGCGCCAGCAGCCATTTCCGGCAAGAGACCCAGTACTTC	CASSHFRQETQYF
-	-	TRBV9	TRBJ2-7	TGTGCCAGCAGCGTAGCCCAGGGACTCTCCTACGAGCAGTACTTC	CASSVAQGLSYEQYF
-	-	TRBV10-3	TRBJ2-1	TGTGCCATCAGTGAGGGGGCAATAGGAGCCAGTGAGCAGTTCTTC	CAISEGAIGASEQFF
-	-	TRBV7-2	TRBJ2-3	TGTGCCAGCAGCTTAGTCGGTCTCAGCACAGATACGCAGTATTTT	CASSLVGLSTDTQYF
-	-	TRBV5-1	TRBJ2-5	TGCGCCAGCAGCTTGGGTCATAGGGGAGAGACCCAGTACTTC	CASSLGHRGETQYF
-	-	TRBV5-1	TRBJ2-1	TGCGCCAGCACCTCGGTCGGGAACTCCTACAATGAGCAGTTCTTC	CASTSVGNSYNEQFF
-	-	TRBV28	TRBJ1-5	TGTGCCAGCAGTGATCAGGGTTTCAGTCAGCCCCAGCATTTT	CASSDQGFSQPQHF
TRBD1	-	TRBV15	TRBJ2-7	TGTGCCACCAGCAGGATGCCGGGACAGGGGTCCTACGAGCAGTACTTC	CATSRMPGQGSYEQYF
TRBD2	-	TRBV4-2	TRBJ2-5	TGTGCCAGCAGCCGGGGGACTAGCGGCCAAGAGACCCAGTACTTC	CASSRGTSGQETQYF
TRBD1	-	TRBV7-2	TRBJ1-5	TGTGCCAGCAGCTTGGGGGACAGGGGAGGCAATCAGCCCCAGCATTTT	CASSLGDRGGNQPQHF
-	-	TRBV11-2	TRBJ2-1	TGTGCCAGCAGCTTAGTACTAGGACTTGATGAGCAGTTCTTC	CASSLVLGLDEQFF
TRBD1	few	TRBV5-4	TRBJ2-7	TGTGCCAGCAGCTTGGTTGGGGGGACAGGGTCCGAGCAGTACTTC	CASSLVGGTGSEQYF
TRBD1	-	TRBV6-6	TRBJ2-7	TGTGCCAGCAGTTACTCGAAAGGGACAGGGGGCAACGAGCAGTACTTC	CASSYSKGTGGNEQYF
-	-	TRBV10-3	TRBJ1-5	TGTGCCATCAGTGACGGGATCCAGAATCAGCCCCAGCATTTT	CAISDGIQNQPQHF
-	-	TRBV7-6	TRBJ2-5	TGTGCAGGGGGAAGGGAGACCCAGTACTTC	CAGGRETQYF
-	-	TRBV10-2	TRBJ2-5	TGCGCCAGCAGAGCGGCGGACAGACTGGGGGAGACCCAGTACTTC	CASRAADRLGETQYF
TRBD1	-	TRBV9	TRBJ2-1	TGTGCCAGCAGCGTAGATTGGACAGGCTCCTACAATGAGCAGTTCTTC	CASSVDWTGSYNEQFF
TRBD2	-	TRBV2	TRBJ2-1	TGTGCCAGCAGCCAACTAGCGGGGGGGTCCAATGAGCAGTTCTTC	CASSQLAGGSNEQFF
-	-	TRBV4-1	TRBJ2-1	TGCGCCAGCAGCCATGTGAGGACAGAGAACAATGAGCAGTTCTTC	CASSHVRTENNEQFF
-	-	TRBV19	TRBJ2-7	TGTGCCAGCCAGACAGAGAACTCCTACGAGCAGTACTTC	CASQTENSYEQYF
TRBD1	-	TRBV7-9	TRBJ2-7	TGTGCCAGCAGCCGTTGGGACAGTGACTACGAGCAGTACTTC	CASSRWDSDYEQYF
TRBD1	-	TRBV11-2	TRBJ2-5	TGTGCCAGCAGCCGAAGGACAGGGCCAGAGACCCAGTACTTC	CASSRRTGPETQYF
-	-	TRBV28	TRBJ2-7	TGTGCCAGCAGTTTAGGGTCGCGGGGGCTCTACTACGAGCAGTACTTC	CASSLGSRGLYYEQYF